One sample yielded the 24 T cell receptor beta chains listed below, sequenced in a study of T-cell reconstitution after alpha-beta-depleted transplantation in children. Unique molecular identifiers were incorporated during preparation of the TCRbeta library. TCRdb ran MiXCR on the PCR reads and lists one entry per CDR3 protein. The table lists hundreds of thousands of distinct CDR3 sequences, approximately 17% of them singletons. The sequencing here drew on PBMCs from the stem cell graft donor, taken from the stem cell graft. These receptors were taken from a human donor who donated a stem cell graft to a child with acute myeloid leukemia.

The chain joins TRBV24-1 to TRBJ2-2; 12 nucleotides agree with TRBD1. Losses at the gene ends were 3 bases for V and 5 bases for J; bases not matched to a gene: 3. Germline V lookup: CDR1 KGHDR, CDR2 SFDVKD. The CDR3 is 16 residues long. CDR3 amino acids: CATSDPGQGATGELFF. The CDR3 DNA is TGTGCCACCAGTGATCCGGGACAGGGGGCGACCGGGGAGCTGTTTTTT.

This chain connects TRBV27 to TRBJ2-3; 9 nucleotides match TRBD1. In germline, CDR1 is MNHEY, CDR2 SMNVEV (reference sequence). The CDR3 consists of 17 residues. V lost 5 bases, J lost 0 bases, and 9 bases stayed unmatched. As DNA, the CDR3 is TGTGCCAGCAGTCCCTCCGGACAGGGGACTAGCACAGATACGCAGTATTTT. It codes for CASSPSGQGTSTDTQYF.

There are many counts of this clonotype. The chain combines TRBV5-6 with TRBJ2-1, with 7 positions matching TRBD2. The CDR3 extends over 16 amino acids. V gave up 5 bases and J gave up 8 bases; unmatched junction bases: 16. In germline, CDR1 is SGHDT, CDR2 YYEEEE. The CDR3 DNA follows: TGTGCCAGCAGGAGGGGTGAGCGGGGACCTAGGGATGAGCAGTTCTTC. Protein product: CASRRGERGPRDEQFF.

The table lists this clonotype with many counts. The chain combines TRBV10-3 with TRBJ2-5; the match to TRBD1 covers 9 bases. The CDR3 extends over 14 amino acids. Germline V gene data show CDR1 as ENHRY and CDR2 as SYGVKD. After removal of 8 bases from V and 5 bases from J, the junction contained 9 bases not matched to a gene. The CDR3 DNA is TGTGCCATCGGTTGGACAGGGGCGACGGAGACCCAGTACTTC. This gives the protein CAIGWTGATETQYF.

The chain carries TRBV12-3 or TRBV12-4 and TRBJ2-3, with TRBD1 identical over 10 bases. Germline trimming cut 0 bases from V and 0 bases from J; bases unmatched to any gene: 9. The CDR3 is made up of 19 amino acids. This CDR3 reads CASSLARYGTGASTDTQYF. The CDR3 nucleotides are TGTGCCAGCAGTTTAGCGCGTTATGGGACAGGGGCTAGCACAGATACGCAGTATTTT.

The chain carries TRBV11-3 and TRBJ2-3; TRBD1 or TRBD2 may be the D gene (5 bases each). Per the germline V gene, CDR1 is SGHNT and CDR2 is YENEEA. Trimming removed 3 bases at V and 2 bases at J, with 9 bases between. This CDR3 is built from 14 residues. CDR3 coding DNA: TGTGCCAGCAGCTTTGGGACCATCACAGATACGCAGTATTTT. The encoded protein is CASSFGTITDTQYF.

CDR3 DNA sequence: TGCGCCAGCAGCCCCGCTAGGACAAACACTGAAGCTTTCTTT. Translation gives CASSPARTNTEAFF. This chain connects TRBV5-1 to TRBJ1-1, with D possibly matching TRBD1 (5 bases). CDR1 SGHRS and CDR2 YFSETQ come from the germline V gene. The CDR3 runs to 14 residues. The germline V and J ends were trimmed by 4 bases and 2 bases, with 12 bases remaining between them.

The rearrangement uses TRBV27 and TRBJ2-7, with 9 bases lining up with TRBD1. After removal of 3 bases from V and 4 bases from J, the junction contained 7 bases not matched to a gene. The CDR3 is 15 residues long. Germline values: CDR1 MNHEY, CDR2 SMNVEV (reference sequence). The CDR3 is CASSFSGQGRYEQYF. The CDR3 DNA sequence: TGTGCCAGCAGTTTCTCTGGACAGGGGAGGTACGAGCAGTACTTC.

V gene TRBV12-3 or TRBV12-4 combines with J gene TRBJ1-1; 8 positions agree with TRBD1. The CDR3 spans 15 residues. The V segment lost 6 bases and the J segment 8 bases; nucleotides outside the gene matches: 14. The CDR3 region is CASRRDRTTLDEAFF. DNA of the CDR3: TGTGCCAGCAGGCGGGACAGGACAACTCTAGACGAAGCTTTCTTT.

V usage is TRBV27 and J usage is TRBJ2-7; D may correspond to TRBD1 or TRBD2 (5 bases each). The CDR3 extends over 15 amino acids. Germline values: CDR1 MNHEY, CDR2 SMNVEV (reference sequence). V was cut by 7 bases and J by 3 bases, with 19 bases left in between. The CDR3 region is CASTAVGGANYEQYF. DNA for the CDR3: TGTGCCAGCACCGCGGTTGGGGGAGCCAACTACGAGCAGTACTTC.

This clonotype was detected only a few times. This chain joins TRBV24-1 and TRBJ1-2, with 9 bases identical to TRBD1. Germline trimming cut 4 bases from V and 5 bases from J; bases unmatched to any gene: 10. The CDR3 extends over 16 amino acids. Germline V gene sequence: CDR1 KGHDR, CDR2 SFDVKD. As DNA, the CDR3 is TGTGCCACCAGTGACCGGGGACAGGGTCCCTTTTATGGCTACACCTTC. Protein product: CATSDRGQGPFYGYTF.

This chain connects TRBV29-1 to TRBJ1-6; 7 nucleotides agree with TRBD1. V lost 6 bases and J lost 9; bases outside the gene matches: 8. Germline CDR1 SQVTM, CDR2 ANQGSEA. The CDR3 covers 13 residues. CDR3 sequence (DNA): TGCAGCGTGAGGAGGGGGCTTGGTTCACCCCTCCACTTT. Protein: CSVRRGLGSPLHF. Looking up the rest from reference TRBV29-1 and TRBJ1-6 gives the full variable domain: SAVISQKPSRDICQRGTSLTIQCQVDSQVTMMFWYRQQPGQSLTLIATANQGSEATYESGFVIDKFPISRPNLTFSTLTVSNMSPEDSSIYLCSVRRGLGSPLHFGNGTRLTVT.

The chain recombines TRBV4-1 with TRBJ2-7; D not resolved. Germline V CDR1 and CDR2: MGHRA, YSYEKL. Trimming took 0 bases from V and 4 from J, leaving 13 bases between them. The length of the CDR3 is 15 residues. The CDR3 sequence is CASSQESGSVYEQYF. The CDR3 DNA is TGCGCCAGCAGCCAAGAATCAGGATCAGTTTACGAGCAGTACTTC.

The table lists this clonotype with a count of one. Possible read error: a much larger clone is one base away. This chain uses TRBV20-1 with TRBJ2-3; D is unresolved. The CDR3 spans 13 residues. CDR1 DFQATT and CDR2 SNEGSKA come from the germline V gene (reference sequence). The CDR3, as DNA: TGCAGTGCTAGAGACTCCCTCACAGATCCGCAGTATTTT. As protein: CSARDSLTDPQYF.

This clonotype turned up a few times. The chain employs TRBV7-2 and TRBJ2-5; no clear D. Germline CDR1 SGHTA, CDR2 FQGNSA. V was shortened by 1 base and J by 0 bases, with 6 bases between the two germline ends. The CDR3 is 14 residues long. The CDR3 bases are TGTGCCAGCAGCTTAGGGGAAAACCAAGAGACCCAGTACTTC. Translation gives CASSLGENQETQYF.

Many counts were recorded for this clonotype. The rearrangement links TRBV27 to TRBJ2-3, with 10 bases that match TRBD2. Unmatched junction bases numbered 9, after V lost 4 bases and J lost 5 bases. The CDR3 loop spans 16 amino acids. Germline CDR1 MNHEY, CDR2 SMNVEV (reference sequence). As DNA, the CDR3 is TGTGCCAGCAGTTCCTTCCTAGCGGGGGTGCAAGATACGCAGTATTTT. It is translated as CASSSFLAGVQDTQYF.

This clonotype was counted only a few times. The chain links TRBV6-1 to TRBJ2-7, with D possibly being TRBD1 (6 bases). CDR1 and CDR2 from the germline V gene are MNHNS and SASEGT. The V end was cut by 6 bases, the J end by 5 bases, with 14 bases between. CDR3 length: 13 residues. CDR3 sequence: CASSKQGTNEQYV. CDR3 bases: TGTGCCAGCAGCAAGCAGGGGACGAACGAGCAGTACGTC.

This clonotype has a count of ten or more. This chain uses TRBV24-1 with TRBJ1-5; D may be TRBD1 (6 bases). The length of the CDR3 is 14 residues. V was clipped by 12 bases and J by 2 bases, with 16 bases between them. Per the germline V gene, CDR1 is KGHDR and CDR2 is SFDVKD. This chain's CDR3 is CALPYRVGNQPQHF. CDR3 nucleotide sequence: TGTGCCCTACCTTACAGGGTAGGCAATCAGCCCCAGCATTTT.

This clonotype has only one observation. This rearrangement joins TRBV21-1 to TRBJ2-7; no DNA check was done on the table's D call, TRBD1. TRBV21-1 is termed a pseudogene. The CDR3 has 17 residues. The CDR3 DNA follows: TGTGCCAGCAGCCTTCCCCTTGGACAGGGAGGCTTCTACGAGCAGTACGTC. Translation gives CASSLPLGQGGFYEQYV.

This clonotype showed up just a few times. V usage is TRBV20-1 and J usage is TRBJ2-3; 7 nucleotides align to TRBD2. CDR3 size: 16 residues. V shed 0 bases, J shed 0 bases, and the junction held 6 bases outside the gene matches. Germline V gene sequence: CDR1 DFQATT, CDR2 SNEGSKA (reference sequence). In DNA form, the CDR3 reads TGCAGTGCTAGAGATCAGCGGGGAGGGAGCACAGATACGCAGTATTTT. It yields the protein CSARDQRGGSTDTQYF.

The rearrangement joins TRBV3-1 to TRBJ2-5; maybe TRBD2 (5 bases). CDR1 and CDR2 (germline): LGHDT, YNNKEL (reference sequence). The CDR3 runs to 13 residues. V was pared by 6 bases and J by 5 bases, with 13 bases between. The CDR3 here is CASRPGGAETQYF. Written as DNA, the CDR3 is TGTGCCAGCAGACCCGGAGGAGCGGAGACCCAGTACTTC.

This clonotype appeared a few times. V gene TRBV5-1 combines with J gene TRBJ2-1; D is uncertain. Germline V lookup: CDR1 SGHRS, CDR2 YFSETQ. The CDR3 has 14 residues. V lost 5 bases and J 6 bases, leaving 15 bases between the germline ends. CDR3 loop: CASSPLINSNEQFF. The CDR3 region has the DNA TGCGCCAGCAGTCCTCTTATAAACTCCAATGAGCAGTTCTTC.

In this sample, this clonotype turned up many times. This rearrangement joins TRBV20-1 to TRBJ1-1, with D possibly TRBD1 on 6 matching bases. Germline lookup yields CDR1 DFQATT and CDR2 SNEGSKA (reference sequence). The CDR3 is 12 residues long. CDR3 residues: CSAQGLNTEAFF. The CDR3 nucleotides read TGCAGCGCACAGGGCCTGAACACTGAAGCTTTCTTT.

This rearrangement joins TRBV7-2 to TRBJ2-5; perhaps TRBD1 as D (6 bases). Germline CDR1 SGHTA, CDR2 FQGNSA. Trimming took 5 bases from V and 4 from J, leaving 14 bases between them. The CDR3 length is 14 residues. CDR3 sequence: CASSATGNLETQYF. The DNA of the CDR3 is TGTGCCAGCAGCGCAACAGGGAATCTAGAGACCCAGTACTTC.